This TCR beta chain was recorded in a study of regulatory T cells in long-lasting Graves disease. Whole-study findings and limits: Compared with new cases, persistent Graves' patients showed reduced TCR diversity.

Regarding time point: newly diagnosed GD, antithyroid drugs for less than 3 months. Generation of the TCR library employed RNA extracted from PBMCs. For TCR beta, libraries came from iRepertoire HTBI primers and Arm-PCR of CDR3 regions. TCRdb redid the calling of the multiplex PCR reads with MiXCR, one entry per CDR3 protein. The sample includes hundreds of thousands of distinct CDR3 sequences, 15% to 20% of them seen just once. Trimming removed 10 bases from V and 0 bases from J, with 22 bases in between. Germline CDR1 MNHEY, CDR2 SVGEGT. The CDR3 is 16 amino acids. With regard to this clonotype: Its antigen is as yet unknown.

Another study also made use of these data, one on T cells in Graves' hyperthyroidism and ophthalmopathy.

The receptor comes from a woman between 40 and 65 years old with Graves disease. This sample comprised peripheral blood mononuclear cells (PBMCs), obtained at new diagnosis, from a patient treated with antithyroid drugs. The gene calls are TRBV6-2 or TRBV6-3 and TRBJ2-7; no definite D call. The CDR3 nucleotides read TGTGCCACCCGTCTACATCCTACAGTCGACTCCTACGAGCAGTACTTC. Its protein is CATRLHPTVDSYEQYF.